In this sample, the clone carrying this T cell receptor beta chain turned up a few times. Its matching antigen is unknown. This specimen comes from a study of T-cell reconstitution after alpha-beta-depleted transplantation in children. Study findings and constraints: In patients about two months after transplant, alpha-beta T cells reportedly arose from several hundred expanded graft clones.

The TCRbeta library incorporated unique molecular identifiers. One entry per CDR3 protein results from TCRdb running MiXCR on the PCR reads. The table includes about 260,000 distinct CDR3 sequences, 11% detected once. CDR3 length equals 18 residues. J lost 3 bases, V lost 3 bases, and 13 bases had no gene match. Germline CDR1 SGHRS, CDR2 YFSETQ. V and J are TRBV5-1 and TRBJ2-1; 9 bases agree with TRBD2. Sequenced material: peripheral blood, taken 180 days after TCRalphabeta/CD19-depleted stem cell transplant. This sequence originates from a male patient under 10 years old who had a stem cell transplant for chronic granulomatous disease, so the T cells may come from the graft donor. CDR3 region: CASSYSGRETSGYNEQFF. The CDR3 DNA sequence: TGCGCCAGCAGCTACTCTGGGCGAGAGACTAGCGGCTACAATGAGCAGTTCTTC.